Listed below are T cell receptor beta chains from one sample, sequenced in a study of T cell repertoires in cytomegalovirus infection. TCRdb used MiXCR to reprocess the reads, holding one entry per CDR3 protein. The repertoire holds about 490,000 distinct CDR3 sequences, with around 10% as singletons. Sequenced material: PBMCs. These receptors originate from a human donor in good health (CMV status not recorded). Some clones in this sample may be carry-over from other donors' samples. CDR3s include the opening cysteine and the closing phenylalanine or tryptophan.

J	V	CDR3
TRBJ2-3	TRBV10-3	CAIARDRGPDTQYF
TRBJ1-5	TRBV27	CASSQGNNQPQHF
TRBJ2-7	TRBV5-1	CASSLNSGEQYF
TRBJ2-1	TRBV20-1	CSAIVVAGGPYNEQFF
TRBJ2-3	TRBV6-2/TRBV6-3	CASRSRDVGTQYF
TRBJ2-2	TRBV19	CASSITGSGTGELFF
TRBJ2-7	TRBV5-1	CASSWEQVEYEQYF
TRBJ1-2	TRBV5-1	CASSLPGRFYGYTF
TRBJ1-6	TRBV25-1	CASRPDRSYNSPLHF
TRBJ2-1	TRBV18	CASSPIGSFNEQFF
TRBJ1-1	TRBV20-1	CSAIGQGGLNTEAFF
TRBJ1-6	TRBV11-2	CASSLDLRGHNSPLHF
TRBJ1-1	TRBV10-3	CAISESTLSREKEAFF
TRBJ1-3	TRBV4-2	CASSRAADISGNTIYF
TRBJ1-1	TRBV2	CASSEAVQLTEAFF
TRBJ2-1	TRBV5-1	CASSDLAGGPLYEQFF
TRBJ1-5	TRBV6-2/TRBV6-3	CASSRPTLQPQHF
TRBJ2-5	TRBV20-1	CSAEDRGETQYF
TRBJ2-1	TRBV14	CASSPRTSGSGSYNEQFF
TRBJ2-7	TRBV6-5	CASSPASIGSMEQYF
TRBJ1-1	TRBV7-2	CASSLWTGSITEAFF
TRBJ2-7	TRBV11-2	CASSSRTSGRGYSYEQYF
TRBJ1-6	TRBV12-3/TRBV12-4	CASSYRDEGSPLHF
TRBJ2-2	TRBV7-3	CASSSHGGELFF
TRBJ1-2	TRBV7-4	CASSLDPGGRYGYTF
TRBJ2-2	TRBV19	CASSEQGIGTGELFF
TRBJ2-5	TRBV6-5	CASSYSTGPGETQYF